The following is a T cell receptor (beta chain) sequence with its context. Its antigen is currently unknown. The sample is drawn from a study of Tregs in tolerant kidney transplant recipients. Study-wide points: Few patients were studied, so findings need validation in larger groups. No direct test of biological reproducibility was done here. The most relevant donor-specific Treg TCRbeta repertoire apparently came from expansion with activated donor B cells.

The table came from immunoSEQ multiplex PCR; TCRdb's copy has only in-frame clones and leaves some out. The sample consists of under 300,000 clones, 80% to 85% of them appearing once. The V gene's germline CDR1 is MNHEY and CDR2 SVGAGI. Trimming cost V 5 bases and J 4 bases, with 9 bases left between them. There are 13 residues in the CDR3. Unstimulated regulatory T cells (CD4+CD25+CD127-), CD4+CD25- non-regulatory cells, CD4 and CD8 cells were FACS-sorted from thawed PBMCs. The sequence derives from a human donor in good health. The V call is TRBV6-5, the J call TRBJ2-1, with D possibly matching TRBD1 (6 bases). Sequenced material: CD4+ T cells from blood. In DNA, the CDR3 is TGTGCCAGCAGTCCACAGGGTTACAATGAGCAGTTCTTC. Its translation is CASSPQGYNEQFF.